This T cell receptor beta chain came from a study of control samples from healthy donors and cancer patients. The table came from immunoSEQ multiplex PCR; TCRdb's copy has only in-frame clones and leaves some out. This sample has roughly 100,000 clones, with 85% to 90% found just once. Germline V gene sequence: CDR1 SGHNT, CDR2 YYREEE (reference sequence). With 2 bases clipped from V and 6 bases from J, the junction kept 12 bases outside the gene matches. This CDR3 is built from 17 residues. Sequences were obtained from blood. The source of this sequence is a man aged 25-40 years in good health. The chain links TRBV5-4 to TRBJ1-2; TRBD1 aligns across 11 bases. DNA of the CDR3: TGTGCCAGCAGCTTCATGGACAGGGGGCCCAGGGGGGATGGCTACACCTTC. As protein: CASSFMDRGPRGDGYTF.